This passage covers 25 T cell receptor beta chains from one sample sequenced in a study of response to subunit inactivated influenza vaccine. TCRdb passed the RT-PCR reads through MiXCR, listing each CDR3 protein once. The sample carries under 850,000 distinct CDR3 sequences, 18% recorded once. The sequenced sample was PBMCs from blood, obtained 5 days after vaccination. Receptor source: a man aged 45 to 65 who received an inactivated influenza vaccine.

This clonotype was observed many times. The rearrangement joins TRBV12-3 or TRBV12-4 to TRBJ2-1, with D perhaps being TRBD1 or TRBD2 (5 bases each). Trimming took off 4 bases at V and 4 bases at J, with 14 bases between the two ends. The CDR3 is 15 amino acids. The CDR3 nucleotides read TGTGCCAGCAGTTGGGGAAGTGGGGGTTACAATGAGCAGTTCTTC. It is translated as CASSWGSGGYNEQFF.

This clonotype was observed a handful of times. The rearrangement uses TRBV9 and TRBJ2-6; D assignment may be TRBD1 or TRBD2 (5 bases each). V dropped 2 bases and J dropped 0 bases, with 6 bases sitting between them. There are 15 residues in the CDR3. Germline V gives CDR1 SGDLS, CDR2 YYNGEE. This chain's CDR3 is CASSVGTSGANVLTF. The CDR3, as DNA: TGTGCCAGCAGCGTTGGGACCTCTGGGGCCAACGTCCTGACTTTC.

This clonotype was picked up a small number of times. The chain recombines TRBV12-3 or TRBV12-4 with TRBJ1-6; D uncertain. Trimming pared 6 bases from V and 0 bases from J, leaving 18 bases between. The CDR3 covers 18 residues. The CDR3 spells CASSSTADQSSYNSPLHF. The CDR3 bases are TGTGCCAGCAGCTCAACCGCCGACCAGAGCTCCTATAATTCACCCCTCCACTTT.

The genes are TRBV29-1 and TRBJ2-3; possible D gene TRBD1, 6 bases. V dropped 6 bases and J dropped 6 bases, with 22 bases sitting between them. The CDR3 has 15 amino acids. The germline gives CDR1 SQVTM, CDR2 ANQGSEA. CDR3 sequence (DNA): TGCAGCGTGGGGTTCGGGACATATCGATCCGATACGCAGTATTTT. Its protein is CSVGFGTYRSDTQYF.

CDR3 residues: CASSSSGLAGGPTYEQYF. CDR3 bases: TGTGCCAGCAGCTCGTCGGGACTAGCGGGAGGCCCAACCTACGAGCAGTACTTC. The chain has TRBV5-5 and TRBJ2-7; 15 nucleotides align to TRBD2. V shed 3 bases, J shed 2 bases, and the junction held 9 bases outside the gene matches. CDR3 length: 18 residues. Germline V gene lookup returns CDR1 SGHKS and CDR2 YYEKEE (reference sequence). Looking up the rest from reference TRBV5-5 and TRBJ2-7 gives the full variable domain: DAGVTQSPTHLIKTRGQQVTLRCSPISGHKSVSWYQQVLGQGPQFIFQYYEKEERGRGNFPDRFSARQFPNYSSELNVNALLLGDSALYLCASSSSGLAGGPTYEQYFGPGTRLTVT.

This clonotype was picked up many times. The chain is built from TRBV10-3 and TRBJ1-1; D not resolved. The CDR3 has 13 residues. CDR1 ENHRY and CDR2 SYGVKD come from the germline V gene. Trimming cost V 3 bases and J 1 base, with 6 bases left between them. CDR3 DNA: TGTGCCATCAGTGATAAGGGGAACACTGAAGCTTTCTTT. It is translated as CAISDKGNTEAFF.

This chain connects TRBV18 to TRBJ2-5, with D possibly being TRBD1 (6 bases). From germline, CDR1 is KGHSH and CDR2 LQKENI. CDR3 length: 14 residues. Trimming took 1 base from V and 4 from J, leaving 10 bases between them. CDR3: CASSPLGGPETQYF. The CDR3 DNA is TGTGCCAGCTCACCACTTGGGGGCCCAGAGACCCAGTACTTC.

The chain recombines TRBV6-1 with TRBJ1-6; perhaps TRBD1 as D (5 bases). Germline assignment: CDR1 MNHNS and CDR2 SASEGT. This CDR3 is 14 amino acids long. The germline V and J ends were trimmed by 5 bases and 3 bases, with 8 bases remaining between them. The CDR3 is CASSRDYYNSPLHF. CDR3 nucleotides: TGTGCCAGCAGTCGGGACTACTATAATTCACCCCTCCACTTT.

A few counts support this clonotype. The chain has TRBV21-1 and TRBJ2-7. TRBV21-1 counts as a pseudogene. This CDR3 is built from 13 residues. CDR3 sequence (DNA): TGTGCCAGCAGCAAGCCCAGATTCCTCGAGCAGTACTTC. It yields the protein CASSKPRFLEQYF.

This sequence joins TRBV4-1 and TRBJ2-7; D not resolved. Germline loops: CDR1 MGHRA, CDR2 YSYEKL. Trimming left V 0 bases short and J 4 bases short, with 7 bases between. CDR3 length: 13 residues. This chain's CDR3 is CASSQEAGYEQYF. The CDR3 nucleotides are TGCGCCAGCAGCCAAGAAGCCGGTTACGAGCAGTACTTC.

V gene TRBV14 combines with J gene TRBJ2-2; 7 nucleotides match TRBD2. V shed 8 bases, J shed 6 bases, and the junction held 6 bases outside the gene matches. This CDR3 is 13 amino acids long. The germline gives CDR1 SGHDN, CDR2 FVKESK. The CDR3 reads CASPNTSAGELFF. CDR3 coding DNA: TGTGCCAGCCCAAACACTAGCGCCGGGGAGCTGTTTTTT.

This clonotype was picked up a small number of times. V is TRBV6-4 and J is TRBJ1-1, with 8 bases identical to TRBD1. The germline CDR1 and CDR2 sequences are MRHNA and SNTAGT. The CDR3 runs 14 residues. The trim removed 6 bases at V and 1 base at J, leaving 4 bases unmatched. The CDR3 DNA sequence: TGTGCCAGCAGAGGACAGGGTGGGAACACTGAAGCTTTCTTT. Translation: CASRGQGGNTEAFF.

This clonotype appeared many times. This chain uses TRBV12-3 or TRBV12-4 with TRBJ2-7; 9 positions match TRBD1. V gave up 6 bases and J gave up 4 bases; unmatched junction bases: 10. This CDR3 is built from 15 residues. Here the CDR3 reads CASSETGTGSYEQYF. In DNA, the CDR3 is TGTGCCAGCAGCGAAACCGGGACAGGGTCATACGAGCAGTACTTC.

The V call is TRBV7-9, the J call TRBJ2-3; 13 nucleotides line up with TRBD2. This CDR3 region has 15 residues. CDR1 is SEHNR, CDR2 FQNEAQ, per germline (reference sequence). The ends lost 3 bases at V and 9 bases at J; junction bases unmatched: 6. The CDR3 DNA reads as TGTGCCAGCAGCTTCACTAGCGGGGGGGCCCCGACGCAGTATTTT. Its translation is CASSFTSGGAPTQYF.

This clonotype was seen ten or more times. The rearrangement links TRBV7-2 to TRBJ2-7; 9 bases are shared with TRBD2. J was trimmed by 3 bases and V by 6 bases; bases with no gene match: 6. The CDR3 runs to 14 residues. Germline V CDR1 and CDR2: SGHTA, FQGNSA. The CDR3 coding sequence is TGTGCCAGCAGGGAGCGGGAGGAAAGCTACGAGCAGTACTTC. It encodes CASREREESYEQYF.

This clonotype has more than one count but fewer than ten. V usage is TRBV5-6 and J usage is TRBJ1-2; the D gene is possibly TRBD1 (5 bases). The CDR3 has 15 residues. The germline V gene encodes CDR1 SGHDT and CDR2 YYEEEE. V was trimmed by 2 bases and J by 2 bases, leaving 13 bases between them. CDR3 nucleotides: TGTGCCAGCAGCTTTACGGGACGAATAAACTATGGCTACACCTTC. Protein product: CASSFTGRINYGYTF.

This chain joins TRBV27 and TRBJ2-5; no definite D call. The CDR3 is 14 amino acids. In germline, CDR1 is MNHEY, CDR2 SMNVEV (reference sequence). V gave up 1 base and J gave up 5 bases, with 11 bases separating them. CDR3 protein: CASSLYGSTETQYF. The CDR3 DNA is TGTGCCAGCAGTTTATATGGTAGTACGGAGACCCAGTACTTC.

The J gene is TRBJ2-3, the V gene TRBV20-1, with D possibly matching TRBD2 (6 bases). V lost 5 bases and J lost 2, with 17 bases in between. CDR1 and CDR2 (germline): DFQATT, SNEGSKA (reference sequence). The CDR3 consists of 15 residues. The CDR3: CSARPSGTDTDTQYF. In DNA, the CDR3 is TGCAGTGCTCGACCGAGTGGGACTGACACAGATACGCAGTATTTT.

The rearrangement uses TRBV11-3 and TRBJ1-2, with TRBD1 matching 8 bases. V lost 5 bases to trimming and J lost 3 bases; unmatched junction nucleotides: 14. The CDR3 covers 17 residues. Per the germline V gene, CDR1 is SGHNT and CDR2 is YENEEA. The CDR3, as DNA: TGTGCCAGCAGCATATGGACAGGGAGGGGGCAGGACTATGGCTACACCTTC. This translates into CASSIWTGRGQDYGYTF.

Ten or more counts support this clonotype. This chain joins TRBV2 and TRBJ2-5; weak D call: TRBD1 (5 bases). Looked up from germline, CDR1 is SNHLY and CDR2 is FYNNEI. V shed 7 bases and J shed 1 base, with 10 bases lying between them. CDR3 size: 13 residues. The CDR3 here is CASKPDSQETQYF. In DNA form, the CDR3 reads TGTGCCAGCAAGCCCGACAGCCAAGAGACCCAGTACTTC.

This clonotype was seen at least ten times. The V call is TRBV7-2, the J call TRBJ2-7; 9 nucleotides match TRBD1. The CDR3 runs 14 residues. The germline V gene encodes CDR1 SGHTA and CDR2 FQGNSA. J gave up 1 base and V 5 bases, and 3 bases lay outside the gene matches. CDR3 amino acids: CASSVDRGSYEQYF. In DNA, the CDR3 is TGTGCCAGCAGCGTCGACAGGGGGTCCTACGAGCAGTACTTC.

The V call is TRBV6-1, the J call TRBJ1-5; D is undetermined. CDR3 length: 14 amino acids. The germline gives CDR1 MNHNS, CDR2 SASEGT. Between the trimmed V and J ends, which lost 6 bases and 3 bases, there was a span of 12 bases. In DNA form, the CDR3 reads TGTGCCAGCAGACCTTCGGGGATCAATCAGCCCCAGCATTTT. Protein sequence: CASRPSGINQPQHF.

V is TRBV2 and J is TRBJ1-5; TRBD1 matches 10 bases. The V gene end was trimmed by 5 bases and the J gene end by 7 bases; junction bases not matched to a gene: 11. Germline V gene lookup returns CDR1 SNHLY and CDR2 FYNNEI. This CDR3 has 16 amino acids. The DNA of the CDR3 is TGTGCCAGCAGTCCCTTAGGACAGGGGGAGCGACAGCCCCAGCATTTT. Its translation: CASSPLGQGERQPQHF.

This clonotype has more than one count but fewer than ten. This CDR3 reads CSAIGVAAALGNEQFF. CDR3 DNA sequence: TGCAGTGCTATCGGGGTAGCGGCGGCCCTTGGCAATGAGCAGTTCTTC. The rearrangement links TRBV20-1 to TRBJ2-1; D perhaps matches TRBD2 (6 bases). V was trimmed by 4 bases and J by 6 bases, leaving 22 bases between them. Per the germline V gene, CDR1 is DFQATT and CDR2 is SNEGSKA (reference sequence). The CDR3 is 16 amino acids.

This clonotype was found a few times. V gene TRBV28 combines with J gene TRBJ2-2; 7 bases agree with TRBD1. Germline lookup yields CDR1 MDHEN and CDR2 SYDVKM. The CDR3 sequence is 16 residues long. With 2 bases clipped from V and 0 bases from J, the junction kept 3 bases outside the gene matches. The CDR3 DNA reads TGTGCCAGCAGTTTAAGGGGACAGCCGAACACCGGGGAGCTGTTTTTT. It translates to CASSLRGQPNTGELFF.